This TCR beta chain was observed in a study of PD-L1 blockade in urothelial cancer. Looking at the study overall: Reported median T cell count for blood samples was more than 140,000.

TCRdb's table, derived via immunoSEQ multiplex PCR, lists solely in-frame clones and lacks some. The data contain tens of thousands of clones, roughly 84% of them singletons. Described time point: pretreatment peripheral blood. Germline CDR1 reads KGHSH; CDR2 reads LQKENI. This CDR3 has 14 amino acids. V lost 3 bases and J lost 5; bases outside the gene matches: 5. This clone was detected only once. The sample here was PBMCs, taken around atezolizumab (anti-PD-L1) treatment. The source is a woman aged 70-85 years with urothelial cancer. The chain joins TRBV18 to TRBJ2-5; TRBD1 matches at 8 bases. This CDR3 reads CASSPGQGRETQYF. CDR3 DNA sequence: TGTGCCAGCTCACCCGGACAGGGCCGCGAGACCCAGTACTTC.